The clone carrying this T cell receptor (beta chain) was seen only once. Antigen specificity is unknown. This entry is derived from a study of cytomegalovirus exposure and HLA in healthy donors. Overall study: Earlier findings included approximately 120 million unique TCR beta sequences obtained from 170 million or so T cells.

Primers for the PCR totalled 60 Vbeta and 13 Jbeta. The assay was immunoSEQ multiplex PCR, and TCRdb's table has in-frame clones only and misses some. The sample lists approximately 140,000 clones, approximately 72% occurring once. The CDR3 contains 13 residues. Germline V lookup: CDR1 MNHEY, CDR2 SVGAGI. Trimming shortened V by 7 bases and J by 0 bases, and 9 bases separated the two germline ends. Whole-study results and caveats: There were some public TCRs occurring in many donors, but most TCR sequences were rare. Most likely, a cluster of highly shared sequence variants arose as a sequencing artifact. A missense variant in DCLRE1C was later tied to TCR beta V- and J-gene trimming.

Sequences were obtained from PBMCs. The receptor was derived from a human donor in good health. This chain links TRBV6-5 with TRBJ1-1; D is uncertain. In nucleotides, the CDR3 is TGTGCCAGCATTCAGGATATGAACACTGAAGCTTTCTTT. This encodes CASIQDMNTEAFF.